The clone carrying this T cell receptor (beta chain) has more than one count but fewer than ten. Treatment described: randomized to nivolumab then ipilimumab (arm A) or the reverse (arm B). Germline V gene sequence: CDR1 MDHEN, CDR2 SYDVKM. The CDR3 contains 15 residues. J was trimmed by 6 bases and V by 2 bases; bases with no gene match: 5. The sample originates from a study of sequential checkpoint blockade in melanoma. Study background: Arm A got nivolumab then ipilimumab; arm B the reverse, 1:1.

The repertoire was sequenced with immunoSEQ multiplex PCR; TCRdb's copy has only in-frame clones and lacks some. The sample lists some 7,900 clones, 20% to 25% occurring once. The V and J genes are TRBV28 and TRBJ2-2; 8 bases fit TRBD2. Sequences were derived from tumor tissue (inferred from file names), sampled from a patient given nivolumab and ipilimumab in sequence. The sequence was obtained from a human donor with melanoma. CDR3 sequence (DNA): TGTGCCAGCAGTTTACCCAGCGGGAGAGCCGGGGAGCTGTTTTTT. Encoded protein: CASSLPSGRAGELFF.